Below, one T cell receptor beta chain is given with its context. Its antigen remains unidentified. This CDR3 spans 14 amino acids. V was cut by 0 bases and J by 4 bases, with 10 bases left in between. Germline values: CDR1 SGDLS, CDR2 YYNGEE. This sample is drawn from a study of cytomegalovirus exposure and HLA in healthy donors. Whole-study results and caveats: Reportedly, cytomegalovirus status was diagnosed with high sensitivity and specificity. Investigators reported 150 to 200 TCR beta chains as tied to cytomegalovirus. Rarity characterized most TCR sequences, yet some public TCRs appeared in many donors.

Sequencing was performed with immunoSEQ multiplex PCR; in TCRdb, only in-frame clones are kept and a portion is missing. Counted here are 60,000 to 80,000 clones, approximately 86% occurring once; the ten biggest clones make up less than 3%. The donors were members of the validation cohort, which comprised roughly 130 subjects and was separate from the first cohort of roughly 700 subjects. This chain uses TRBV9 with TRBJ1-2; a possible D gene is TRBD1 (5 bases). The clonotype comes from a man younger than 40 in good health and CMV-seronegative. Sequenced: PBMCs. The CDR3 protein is CASSVDDRSYGYTF. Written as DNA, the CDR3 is TGTGCCAGCAGCGTAGACGACAGAAGCTATGGCTACACCTTC.